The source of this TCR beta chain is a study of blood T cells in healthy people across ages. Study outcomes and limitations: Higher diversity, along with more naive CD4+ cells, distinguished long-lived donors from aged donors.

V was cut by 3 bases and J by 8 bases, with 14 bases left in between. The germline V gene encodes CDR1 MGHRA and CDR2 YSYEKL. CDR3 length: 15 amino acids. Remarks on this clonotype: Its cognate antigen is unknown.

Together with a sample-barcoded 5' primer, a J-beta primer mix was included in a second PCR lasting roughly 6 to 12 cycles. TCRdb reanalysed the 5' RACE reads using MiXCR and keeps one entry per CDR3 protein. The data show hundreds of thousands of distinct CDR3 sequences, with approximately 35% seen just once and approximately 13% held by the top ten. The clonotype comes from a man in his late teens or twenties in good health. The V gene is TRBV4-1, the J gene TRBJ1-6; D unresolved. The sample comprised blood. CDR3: CASSQVGPTDSPLHF. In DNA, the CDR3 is TGCGCCAGCAGCCAGGTCGGGCCAACAGATTCACCCCTCCACTTT.